Each of the 27 T cell receptor beta chains below was sequenced from the same sample in a study of blood T cells in healthy people across ages. Using a J-beta primer mix together with a sample-barcoded 5' primer, a second PCR was run for about 7 to 12 cycles. One entry per CDR3 protein, called by TCRdb with MiXCR from the 5' RACE reads. The sample has around 1.5 million distinct CDR3 sequences, 42% seen once. The specimen sequenced was blood. The origin of the receptors is a young woman in good health.

The rearrangement joins TRBV6-5 to TRBJ2-3; maybe TRBD1 (5 bases). CDR3 length: 14 residues. Germline-derived CDR1 and CDR2 are MNHEY and SVGAGI. Trimming pared 0 bases from V and 2 bases from J, leaving 6 bases between. CDR3 nucleotide sequence: TGTGCCAGCAGTTACTCGGACACCACAGATACGCAGTATTTT. This sequence encodes CASSYSDTTDTQYF.

Comments on this clonotype: A junction boundary mismatches the germline segment, possibly from a read error. The CDR3 sequence is CACSLAGPGTTDTQYF. The CDR3 DNA reads TGCGCCTGCAGCTTGGCGGGGCCCGGAACTACAGATACGCAGTATTTT. V usage is TRBV5-1 and J usage is TRBJ2-3, with a tentative D call TRBD2 (6 bases). From germline, CDR1 is SGHRS and CDR2 YFSETQ. This CDR3 spans 16 amino acids.

This clonotype was detected only a few times. The chain employs TRBV12-3 or TRBV12-4 and TRBJ2-2; possibly TRBD1 or TRBD2 for D (7 bases each). This CDR3 is 16 amino acids long. With 5 bases removed from V and 4 bases from J, the gap between germline ends came to 17 bases. The chain's CDR3 is CASSTYQGGVTGELFF. In DNA form, the CDR3 reads TGTGCCAGCAGTACCTACCAGGGGGGGGTCACCGGGGAGCTGTTTTTT.

This clonotype appeared a few times. The V call is TRBV5-5, the J call TRBJ1-2; possible D gene TRBD1, 6 bases. Trimming stripped 3 bases from V and 8 bases from J, with 14 bases between. The germline V gene has CDR1 SGHKS and CDR2 YYEKEE (reference sequence). The CDR3 loop spans 13 amino acids. In nucleotides, the CDR3 is TGTGCCAGCAGCTCAGGGGAACAGCGCGGCTACACCTTC. Translating gives CASSSGEQRGYTF.

The V and J genes are TRBV29-1 and TRBJ1-2, with 7 bases aligning to TRBD1. Germline assignment: CDR1 SQVTM and CDR2 ANQGSEA. Trimming at V came to 4 bases and at J to 1 base, leaving 3 bases not matched to a gene. The CDR3 extends over 13 amino acids. This chain's CDR3 is CSVVGQFNYGYTF. The DNA for the CDR3 is TGCAGCGTTGTGGGACAGTTTAACTATGGCTACACCTTC.

Worth noting for this clonotype: A read error may account for a junction end that differs from germline. The V and J genes are TRBV6-5 and TRBJ1-2, with a possible D match to TRBD1 (5 bases). The CDR3 totals 15 residues. The V gene's germline CDR1 is MNHEY and CDR2 SVGAGI. The CDR3 region has the DNA TGTGCCTGCAGCCCAGACAGACTTACTAACTATGGCTACACCTTC. It encodes CACSPDRLTNYGYTF.

The chain has TRBV15 and TRBJ1-1, with no clear D. The CDR3 spans 15 residues. The germline V and J ends were trimmed by 8 bases and 0 bases, with 16 bases remaining between them. Germline V gene lookup returns CDR1 LNHNV and CDR2 YYDKDF (reference sequence). This chain's CDR3 is CATRPAGLMNTEAFF. The CDR3 bases are TGTGCCACCCGGCCTGCTGGGTTGATGAACACTGAAGCTTTCTTT.

The chain links TRBV29-1 to TRBJ2-2; 8 nucleotides match TRBD2. This CDR3 contains 16 residues. Germline V lookup: CDR1 SQVTM, CDR2 ANQGSEA. The V segment lost 4 bases and the J segment 4 bases; nucleotides outside the gene matches: 11. CDR3 nucleotides: TGCAGCGTTGTGAGCGGGGGCTCTGCGAGCACCGGGGAGCTGTTTTTT. Amino acid sequence: CSVVSGGSASTGELFF.

V usage is TRBV6-2 or TRBV6-3 and J usage is TRBJ2-3; the match to TRBD2 covers 10 bases. Per the germline V gene, CDR1 is MNHEY and CDR2 is SVGEGT. The CDR3 totals 15 residues. The junction had 4 bases not matched to a gene; V was cut back by 7 bases and J by 0 bases. The DNA for the CDR3 is TGTGCCAGCACCACACTAGCGGGGAGCACAGATACGCAGTATTTT. Residues: CASTTLAGSTDTQYF.

In this sample, this clonotype turned up a few times. The rearrangement joins TRBV5-1 to TRBJ1-5; tentative D call: TRBD1 (5 bases). V gave up 3 bases and J gave up 5 bases, with 9 bases separating them. CDR3 length equals 13 residues. Per the germline V gene, CDR1 is SGHRS and CDR2 is YFSETQ. CDR3 in amino acids: CASSSSGDQPQHF. The CDR3 DNA is TGCGCCAGCAGCTCATCGGGGGATCAGCCCCAGCATTTT. The variable domain in full, with the rest retrieved from reference TRBV5-1 and TRBJ1-5, is KAGVTQTPRYLIKTRGQQVTLSCSPISGHRSVSWYQQTPGQGLQFLFEYFSETQRNKGNFPGRFSGRQFSNSRSEMNVSTLELGDSALYLCASSSSGDQPQHFGDGTRLSIL.

On this clonotype: At one boundary the junction diverges from the germline segment, which might be a read error. V gene TRBV7-7 combines with J gene TRBJ1-4, with D maybe TRBD1 (5 bases). This CDR3 contains 14 residues. CDR1 and CDR2 (germline): SSHAT, FNYEAQ (reference sequence). The CDR3 region is CASSLGVPGEKLFF. The CDR3 nucleotides are TGTGCTAGCAGCTTGGGCGTCCCAGGGGAAAAACTGTTTTTT.

This clonotype was seen more than once but under ten times. The J gene is TRBJ1-1, the V gene TRBV6-1; D is undetermined. From germline, CDR1 is MNHNS and CDR2 SASEGT. The CDR3 contains 13 residues. V was clipped by 1 base and J by 5 bases, with 8 bases between them. The CDR3 sequence: CASSEGPETEAFF. CDR3 nucleotides: TGTGCCAGCAGTGAAGGCCCGGAGACTGAAGCTTTCTTT.

The CDR3 region has the DNA TGTGCCAGCAGCGTGTGGACTAGCCCAAGCACAGATACGCAGTATTTT. Translated, it gives CASSVWTSPSTDTQYF. J is TRBJ2-3 and V is TRBV11-2, with TRBD2 matching 8 bases. The CDR3 covers 16 residues. The ends lost 5 bases at V and 0 bases at J; junction bases unmatched: 7. Germline V gives CDR1 SGHAT, CDR2 FQNNGV.

The gene calls are TRBV5-1 and TRBJ2-7; D ambiguous. CDR3 length: 14 residues. Trimming cost V 2 bases and J 6 bases, with 15 bases left between them. Germline V gene sequence: CDR1 SGHRS, CDR2 YFSETQ. This CDR3 reads CASSFHAAEREQYF. The CDR3 coding sequence is TGCGCCAGCAGCTTCCACGCTGCAGAGCGCGAGCAGTACTTC.

The chain is built from TRBV9 and TRBJ1-1; 11 bases are shared with TRBD1. The CDR3 loop spans 16 amino acids. Germline V lookup: CDR1 SGDLS, CDR2 YYNGEE. Trimming at V came to 3 bases and at J to 4 bases, leaving 8 bases not matched to a gene. The CDR3 sequence is CASSAEDRGRGTEAFF. For the CDR3, the DNA is TGTGCCAGCAGCGCGGAGGACAGGGGGCGAGGCACTGAAGCTTTCTTT.

The rearrangement uses TRBV4-1 and TRBJ2-7; D may correspond to TRBD1 or TRBD2 (5 bases each). The germline V gene has CDR1 MGHRA and CDR2 YSYEKL. This CDR3 is built from 16 residues. Trimming left V 3 bases short and J 0 bases short, with 15 bases between. The DNA of the CDR3 is TGCGCCAGCAGCCATGGGGGTAAAGGCTCCTCCTACGAGCAGTACTTC. This encodes CASSHGGKGSSYEQYF.

This clonotype was observed a few times. V gene TRBV6-5 combines with J gene TRBJ2-7; 8 nucleotides line up with TRBD2. CDR1 is MNHEY, CDR2 SVGAGI, per germline. V shed 2 bases, J shed 6 bases, and the junction held 9 bases outside the gene matches. The CDR3 is made up of 15 amino acids. CDR3 loop: CASSYRGGLKGEQYF. The CDR3 nucleotides read TGTGCCAGCAGTTACCGGGGGGGCCTTAAGGGCGAGCAGTACTTC.

Of note for this clonotype: Its ends do not fully match the called genes, so a read error is possible. V usage is TRBV5-1 and J usage is TRBJ2-1; D may be TRBD1 (6 bases). The germline V gene has CDR1 SGHRS and CDR2 YFSETQ. The CDR3 is 12 residues long. CDR3 loop: CASSLDSYEQCF. CDR3 coding DNA: TGCGCCAGCAGCCTGGACAGCTACGAGCAGTGCTTC.

This clonotype was found many times. V gene TRBV6-2 or TRBV6-3 combines with J gene TRBJ2-1; D not resolved. Trimming stripped 5 bases from V and 5 bases from J, with 10 bases between. The CDR3 loop spans 13 amino acids. Germline V lookup: CDR1 MNHEY, CDR2 SVGEGT. The CDR3 reads CASSLRINNEQFF. CDR3 in DNA: TGTGCCAGCAGTCTACGAATCAACAATGAGCAGTTCTTC.

A remark on this clonotype: The junction departs from germline at one end; a sequencing error may be responsible. CDR3 sequence reads: CAGSLDIRTGGYEQYF. CDR3 DNA: TGCGCCGGCAGCTTGGATATAAGGACAGGGGGCTACGAGCAGTACTTC. The chain combines TRBV5-1 with TRBJ2-7, with 10 positions matching TRBD1. CDR1 SGHRS and CDR2 YFSETQ come from the germline V gene. There are 16 residues in the CDR3.

The chain has TRBV30 and TRBJ2-1, with 9 bases that match TRBD2. TRBJ2-7 explains the end of the DNA better; the J call may be wrong. The germline V gene encodes CDR1 GTSNPN and CDR2 SVGIG (reference sequence). CDR3 length: 15 residues. DNA of the CDR3: TGTGCCTCCCAGGGGGTTAGCGGGGGTGACAATGAGCAGTACTTC. It encodes CASQGVSGGDNEQYF.

This sequence joins TRBV2 and TRBJ1-5; a possible D gene is TRBD1 (6 bases). Germline values: CDR1 SNHLY, CDR2 FYNNEI. Trimming removed 6 bases from V and 5 bases from J, with 14 bases in between. The CDR3 spans 14 residues. CDR3 region: CASRTVTGDQPQHF. The CDR3 coding sequence is TGTGCCAGCAGGACTGTGACAGGAGATCAGCCCCAGCATTTT.

The chain joins TRBV28 to TRBJ1-1, with D unclear. V dropped 2 bases and J dropped 0 bases, with 7 bases sitting between them. Germline V gives CDR1 MDHEN, CDR2 SYDVKM. The CDR3 is made up of 14 amino acids. CDR3 sequence (DNA): TGTGCCAGCAGTTTAAGGTACATGAACACTGAAGCTTTCTTT. Residues: CASSLRYMNTEAFF.

This clonotype occurred a few times. The chain links TRBV24-1 to TRBJ2-3; the match to TRBD2 covers 14 bases. The CDR3 runs 13 residues. After removal of 9 bases from V and 8 bases from J, the junction contained 3 bases not matched to a gene. Per germline, CDR1 KGHDR and CDR2 SFDVKD. In DNA form, the CDR3 reads TGTGCCACCGGGACTAGCGGGAGTCGTACGCAGTATTTT. Translating it yields CATGTSGSRTQYF.

This clonotype was counted a few times. The V call is TRBV5-1, the J call TRBJ2-7; D possibly corresponds to TRBD1 (6 bases). V lost 0 bases to trimming and J lost 6 bases, with 16 bases between them. The CDR3 has 15 residues. CDR1 and CDR2 from the germline V gene are SGHRS and YFSETQ. CDR3 bases: TGCGCCAGCAGCTTGGCGGGGACAAGCCCGGGCGAGCAGTACTTC. Residues: CASSLAGTSPGEQYF.

This clonotype came up a few times. The V and J genes are TRBV3-1 and TRBJ2-1; the match to TRBD2 covers 8 bases. Looked up from germline, CDR1 is LGHDT and CDR2 is YNNKEL (reference sequence). V gave up 3 bases and J gave up 3 bases; unmatched junction bases: 7. CDR3 length: 16 amino acids. CDR3 protein: CASSQAPAGDYNEQFF. The CDR3 region has the DNA TGTGCCAGCAGCCAGGCTCCAGCGGGAGACTACAATGAGCAGTTCTTC.

There are a few counts of this clonotype. CDR3 coding DNA: TGTGCCACCAGCAGAGTTCCAAGCGGGGGGGAGTACGAGCAGTACTTC. Protein sequence: CATSRVPSGGEYEQYF. This chain connects TRBV15 to TRBJ2-7; 10 bases map to TRBD2. The germline V gene encodes CDR1 LNHNV and CDR2 YYDKDF (reference sequence). V gave up 1 base and J gave up 4 bases; unmatched junction bases: 7. The CDR3 length is 16 residues.